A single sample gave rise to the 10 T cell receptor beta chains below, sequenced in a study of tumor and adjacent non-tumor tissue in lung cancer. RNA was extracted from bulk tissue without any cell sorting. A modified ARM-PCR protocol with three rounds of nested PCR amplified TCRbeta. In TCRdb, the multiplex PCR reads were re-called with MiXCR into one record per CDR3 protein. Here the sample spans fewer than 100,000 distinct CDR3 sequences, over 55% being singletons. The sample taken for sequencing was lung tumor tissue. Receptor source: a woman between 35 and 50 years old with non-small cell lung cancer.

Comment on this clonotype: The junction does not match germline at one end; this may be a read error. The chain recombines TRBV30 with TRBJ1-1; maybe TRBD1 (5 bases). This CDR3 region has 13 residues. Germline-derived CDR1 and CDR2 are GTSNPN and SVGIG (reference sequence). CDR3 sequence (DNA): TGTGCCTGGTGTGTACTGGGGCTCACTGAAGCTTTCTTT. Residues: CAWCVLGLTEAFF.

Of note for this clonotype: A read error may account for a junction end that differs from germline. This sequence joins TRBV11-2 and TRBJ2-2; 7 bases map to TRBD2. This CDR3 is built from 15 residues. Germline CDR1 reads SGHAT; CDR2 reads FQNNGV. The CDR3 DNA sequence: TGTGCCAACAGCAAACCCCGGGGAGGAAGCGGGGAGCGGTTTTTT. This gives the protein CANSKPRGGSGERFF.

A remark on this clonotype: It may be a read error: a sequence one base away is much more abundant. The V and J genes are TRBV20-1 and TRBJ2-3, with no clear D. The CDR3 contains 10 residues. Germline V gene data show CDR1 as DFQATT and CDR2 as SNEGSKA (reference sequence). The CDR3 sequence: CCALFGTQYF. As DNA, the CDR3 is TGCTGTGCGCTTTTCGGTACGCAGTATTTT.

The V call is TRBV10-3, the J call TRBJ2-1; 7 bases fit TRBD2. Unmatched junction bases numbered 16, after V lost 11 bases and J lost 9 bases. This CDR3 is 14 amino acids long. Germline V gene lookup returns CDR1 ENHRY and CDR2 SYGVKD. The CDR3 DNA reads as TGTGCCGTCGGAGTAGCGGGCGGGCCAGGTGAGCAGTTCTTC. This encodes CAVGVAGGPGEQFF.

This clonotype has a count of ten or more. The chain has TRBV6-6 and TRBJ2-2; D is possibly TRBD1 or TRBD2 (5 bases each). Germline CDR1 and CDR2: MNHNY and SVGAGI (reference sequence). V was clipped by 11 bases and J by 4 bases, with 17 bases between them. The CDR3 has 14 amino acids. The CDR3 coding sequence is TGTGCCGGCAATTCGGGGACGGCCACCGGGGAGCTGTTTTTT. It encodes CAGNSGTATGELFF.

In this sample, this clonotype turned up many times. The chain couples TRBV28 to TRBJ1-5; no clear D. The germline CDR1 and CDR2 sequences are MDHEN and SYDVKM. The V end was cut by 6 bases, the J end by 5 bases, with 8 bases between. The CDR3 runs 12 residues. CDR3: CASRESDQPQHF. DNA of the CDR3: TGTGCCAGCAGGGAGTCTGATCAGCCCCAGCATTTT.

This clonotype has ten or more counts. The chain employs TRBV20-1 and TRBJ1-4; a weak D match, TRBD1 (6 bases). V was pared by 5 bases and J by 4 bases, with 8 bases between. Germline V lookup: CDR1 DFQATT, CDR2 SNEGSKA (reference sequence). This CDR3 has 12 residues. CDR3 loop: CSAGGGNEKLFF. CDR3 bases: TGCAGTGCTGGGGGCGGTAATGAAAAACTGTTTTTT.

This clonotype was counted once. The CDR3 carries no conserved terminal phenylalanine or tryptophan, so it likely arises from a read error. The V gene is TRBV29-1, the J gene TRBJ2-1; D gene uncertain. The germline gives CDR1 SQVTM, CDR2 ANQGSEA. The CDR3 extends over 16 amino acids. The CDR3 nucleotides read TGCAACGTTCAAAGACATGGGTTAGTCCTCTACAATGAGCAGTTCCTC. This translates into CNVQRHGLVLYNEQFL.

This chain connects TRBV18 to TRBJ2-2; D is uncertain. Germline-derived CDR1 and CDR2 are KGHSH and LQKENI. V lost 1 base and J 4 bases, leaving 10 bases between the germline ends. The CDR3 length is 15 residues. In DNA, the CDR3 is TGTGCCAGCTCACCACGAGGAATGGGCACCGGGGAGCTGTTTTTT. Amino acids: CASSPRGMGTGELFF.

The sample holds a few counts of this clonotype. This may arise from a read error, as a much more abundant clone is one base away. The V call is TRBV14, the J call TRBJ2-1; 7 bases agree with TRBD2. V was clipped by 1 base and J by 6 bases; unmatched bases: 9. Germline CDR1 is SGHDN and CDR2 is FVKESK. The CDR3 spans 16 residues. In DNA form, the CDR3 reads TGTGCCAGCAGCCAAGGTTCCGGGGGAGGGTGCAATGAGCAGTTCTTC. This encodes CASSQGSGGGCNEQFF.